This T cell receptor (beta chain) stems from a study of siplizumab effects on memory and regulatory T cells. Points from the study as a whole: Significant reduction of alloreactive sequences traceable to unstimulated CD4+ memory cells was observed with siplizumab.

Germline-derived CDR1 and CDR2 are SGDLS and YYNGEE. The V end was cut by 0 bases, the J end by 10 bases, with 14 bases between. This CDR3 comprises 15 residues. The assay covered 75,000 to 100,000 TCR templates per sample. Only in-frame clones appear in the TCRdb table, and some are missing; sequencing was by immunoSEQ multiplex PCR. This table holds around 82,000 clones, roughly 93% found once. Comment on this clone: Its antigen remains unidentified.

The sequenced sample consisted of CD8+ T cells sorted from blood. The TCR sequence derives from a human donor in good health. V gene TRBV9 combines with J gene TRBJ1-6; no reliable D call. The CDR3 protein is CASSVGGSLWSPLHF. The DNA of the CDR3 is TGTGCCAGCAGCGTAGGTGGCAGTCTGTGGTCACCCCTCCACTTT.